This T cell receptor (beta chain) emerged from a study of post-analysis software for immune sequencing data. As for the study in general: Relapsing-remitting, secondary progressive and progressive-relapsing multiple sclerosis were all included among the disease courses.

In the case of this clonotype: As yet, its antigen is unknown.

Per the germline V gene, CDR1 is LGHNA and CDR2 is YNFKEQ. Trimming stripped 1 base from V and 3 bases from J, with 10 bases between. This CDR3 is built from 14 residues. Incorporated into the TCR beta cDNA libraries were unique molecular identifiers, which served to reduce PCR and sequencing biases. TCRdb analysed the PCR reads with MiXCR anew, one entry per CDR3 protein. The table records about 820,000 distinct CDR3 sequences, 53% of them present only once. General study points: When patients were compared with controls, about five TRBV segments were more frequent, TRBV5-6, TRBV5-1 and TRBV20-1 among them. A significant reduction in normalized Chao1 diversity was observed in multiple sclerosis patients versus controls.

The V call is TRBV4-2, the J call TRBJ2-7; no clear D gene. The receptor comes from a girl between 10 and 17 years old with multiple sclerosis. The sample taken for sequencing was blood. Written as DNA, the CDR3 is TGTGCCAGCAGCCAAGTTGAAGGAGACTACGAGCAGTACTTC. Translating gives CASSQVEGDYEQYF.